Shown below are 10 T cell receptor beta chains from a single sample sequenced in a study of T cells in Graves' hyperthyroidism and ophthalmopathy (dated by TCRdb to about 2019). The library relied on multiplex PCR. The run used an Illumina HiSeq 2000. TCR beta CDR3 regions were amplified from RNA transcripts. A first-round RT-PCR of the TCR CDR3 used the HTBI primer set with the Qiagen OneStep RT-PCR kit. Using fastp at Q25 and MiXCR, TCRdb reprocessed the public reads and kept productive beta chains. One record per CDR3 amino acid sequence lists the most common genes and DNA. The sample table lists roughly 640,000 distinct CDR3 sequences, around 16% of them with a count of one. The ten largest clonotypes hold less than 3.5% of the sample. The sample consisted of blood. The receptor source for this set is a woman aged 40 to 55 with Graves' ophthalmopathy.

This clonotype was observed at least ten times. This chain links TRBV2 with TRBJ2-3; D gene unclear. V lost 6 bases, J lost 8 bases, and 15 bases lay in between. CDR1 and CDR2 from the germline V gene are SNHLY and FYNNEI. The CDR3 runs 13 residues. CDR3 amino acids: CASRTPLSPTQYF. CDR3 DNA sequence: TGTGCCAGCAGGACCCCTCTATCCCCTACGCAGTATTTT.

Comments on this clonotype: Its ends do not fully match the called genes, so a read error is possible. V is TRBV28 and J is TRBJ1-3, with D tentatively TRBD1 (5 bases). Germline lookup yields CDR1 MDHEN and CDR2 SYDVKM. The CDR3 is 15 amino acids. This CDR3 reads CASSPPLYGGNTTYF. The CDR3 nucleotides are TGTGCCAGCAGTCCCCCCCTTTACGGGGGAAACACCACATATTTT.

Concerning this clonotype: This may come from a read error, since a much larger clone is one base off. The CDR3 end shows no conserved phenylalanine or tryptophan, and so a read error is likely. The genes are TRBV4-1 and TRBJ2-7; 8 nucleotides align to TRBD2. With 3 bases clipped from V and 2 bases from J, the junction kept 6 bases outside the gene matches. Germline V gene lookup returns CDR1 MGHRA and CDR2 YSYEKL. CDR3 length equals 15 residues. This chain's CDR3 is CASSHIPGGTYEQYS. CDR3 coding DNA: TGCGCCAGCAGCCATATACCGGGGGGGACCTACGAGCAGTACTCC.

This clonotype appeared a few times. The chain is built from TRBV18 and TRBJ1-3; no definite D call. Trimming cost V 0 bases and J 7 bases, with 10 bases left between them. Germline CDR1 and CDR2: KGHSH and LQKENI. The CDR3 contains 14 residues. The CDR3 loop is CASSPPTVGNTIYF. CDR3 sequence (DNA): TGTGCCAGCTCACCACCGACCGTGGGGAACACCATATATTTT.

The chain recombines TRBV18 with TRBJ2-7, with TRBD2 matching 10 bases. V shed 5 bases and J 2 bases; nucleotides not matched to a gene: 12. From germline, CDR1 is KGHSH and CDR2 LQKENI. The CDR3 has 17 amino acids. The CDR3 DNA is TGTGCCAGCTCAACCGGGACTAGCGCTTTGGGCGCCTACGAGCAGTACTTC. As protein: CASSTGTSALGAYEQYF.

This clonotype was found a few times. The chain uses TRBV6-2 or TRBV6-3 and TRBJ1-1, with 11 nucleotides matching TRBD1. This CDR3 has 14 residues. Germline V lookup: CDR1 MNHEY, CDR2 SVGEGT. V lost 5 bases and J lost 5; bases outside the gene matches: 4. CDR3: CASSGQGAWTEAFF. CDR3 nucleotide sequence: TGTGCCAGCAGTGGACAGGGGGCTTGGACTGAAGCTTTCTTT.

This clonotype was observed at least ten times. The chain combines TRBV28 with TRBJ2-1; no clear D gene. Trimming left V 5 bases short and J 6 bases short, with 2 bases between. There are 10 residues in the CDR3. The germline gives CDR1 MDHEN, CDR2 SYDVKM. As DNA, the CDR3 is TGTGCCAGCAGTACCAATGAGCAGTTCTTC. It is translated as CASSTNEQFF.

This clonotype has a handful of counts. CDR3 nucleotide sequence: TGTGCCAGCAGCCCCTCCGGGAGGAGGTACGAGCAGTACTTC. Its protein product is CASSPSGRRYEQYF. The V and J genes are TRBV6-1 and TRBJ2-7; 7 bases map to TRBD2. The CDR3 loop spans 14 amino acids. Trimming removed 6 bases from V and 4 bases from J; junction bases left unmatched: 9. CDR1 is MNHNS, CDR2 SASEGT, per germline.

The table lists this clonotype with a few counts. The chain links TRBV29-1 to TRBJ1-1, with 12 bases fitting TRBD1. J was trimmed by 1 base and V by 7 bases; bases with no gene match: 10. Per the germline V gene, CDR1 is SQVTM and CDR2 is ANQGSEA. There are 16 residues in the CDR3. CDR3 sequence (DNA): TGCAGCGCCTTTTCCGGGACAGGGGGCCCGAACACTGAAGCTTTCTTT. It yields the protein CSAFSGTGGPNTEAFF.

This clonotype was counted at least ten times. V gene TRBV2 combines with J gene TRBJ1-5, with TRBD1 identical over 9 bases. Germline-derived CDR1 and CDR2 are SNHLY and FYNNEI. The CDR3 sequence is 14 residues long. J gave up 6 bases and V 6 bases, and 6 bases lay outside the gene matches. CDR3 in amino acids: CASRAGQGSQPQHF. CDR3 DNA: TGTGCCAGCAGGGCAGGACAGGGGAGTCAGCCCCAGCATTTT.